The 2 T cell receptor beta chains below were found in one sample sequenced in a study of T cell responses to AZD1222 COVID-19 vaccine. The protocol was immunoSEQ multiplex PCR, while the TCRdb copy is restricted to in-frame clones and leaves out a portion. The sample lists some 100,000 clones; 90% were seen once. The specimen comprised peripheral blood, sampled on day 0 of AZD1222 vaccination. These receptors were collected from an adult in good health.

The rearrangement uses TRBV28 and TRBJ1-6; 9 nucleotides agree with TRBD1. J gave up 10 bases and V 6 bases, and 7 bases lay outside the gene matches. Germline V gene lookup returns CDR1 MDHEN and CDR2 SYDVKM. There are 14 residues in the CDR3. CDR3 DNA sequence: TGTGCCAGCAGAGGGACAGGGTCGTGGTCACCCCTCCACTTT. Protein product: CASRGTGSWSPLHF.

The chain has TRBV14 and TRBJ1-2; no clear D gene. This CDR3 has 14 amino acids. CDR1 is SGHDN and CDR2 is FVKESK in the germline V gene. The V and J ends lost 3 bases and 4 bases respectively, with 12 bases between them. The CDR3, as DNA: TGTGCCAGCAGCCAGGAGGCCGTTACCTATGGCTACACCTTC. Its translation: CASSQEAVTYGYTF.